This is a list of T cell receptor beta chains from one sample in a study of T cells after yellow fever vaccination. TCRdb called the 5' RACE reads again in MiXCR, with one record for every CDR3 protein. Of 450,000 to 550,000 distinct CDR3 sequences in the sample, just over 20% were seen once. The source was PBMCs, collected 21 days after the first yellow fever vaccination. These receptors all stem from a man younger than 30 who received the YFV17D yellow fever vaccine. Both conserved end residues are part of each CDR3. The D gene is left open where the match is weak. Not all rows give a size; the values are once, few, many and, for expanded clones, a class.

cdr3_nt	cdr3_aa	d_call	j_call	v_call	clone_size
TGCAGTGTCGCGGGACGGAGAAACAATCAGCCCCAGCATTTT	CSVAGRRNNQPQHF	NA	TRBJ1-5	TRBV20-1	NA
TGCAGCGTTGGTGAAGATACGCAGTATTTT	CSVGEDTQYF	NA	TRBJ2-3	TRBV29-1	NA
TGCAGCGTTGGAGGGACCGTCAACTATGGCTACACCTTC	CSVGGTVNYGYTF	NA	TRBJ1-2	TRBV29-1	NA
TGCGCCAGCAGCCAAACTGAACTATACACCGGGGAGCTGTTTTTT	CASSQTELYTGELFF	NA	TRBJ2-2	TRBV4-1	NA
TGCGCCAGCAGCCAAGCCCCTAGGAGGACGGATACGCAGTATTTT	CASSQAPRRTDTQYF	NA	TRBJ2-3	TRBV4-3	few
TGTGCCAGCAGCGTATCACCAAGAAAAGAGACCCAGTACTTC	CASSVSPRKETQYF	NA	TRBJ2-5	TRBV9	NA
TGTGCCAGCAGTTTCCATCAATTCCCCTATGGCTACACCTTC	CASSFHQFPYGYTF	NA	TRBJ1-2	TRBV28	NA
TGTGCCAGCAGCTTAGATGCTAGCGGGGGCACAGATACGCAGTATTTT	CASSLDASGGTDTQYF	TRBD2	TRBJ2-3	TRBV7-2	NA
TGCAGTGCTAGCGTACCAGGGACCAATCAGCCCCAGCATTTT	CSASVPGTNQPQHF	NA	TRBJ1-5	TRBV20-1	few
TGTGCCAGCACCCCAACGACGGGTAACACTGAAGCTTTCTTT	CASTPTTGNTEAFF	NA	TRBJ1-1	TRBV3-1	NA
TGTGCCAGCAGCTTAGCCCAGGCTAACTATGGCTACACCTTC	CASSLAQANYGYTF	NA	TRBJ1-2	TRBV7-9	NA
TGTGCCAGCAGGCCCGGGACAGCCGGCTGGACCGGGGAGCTGTTTTTT	CASRPGTAGWTGELFF	TRBD1	TRBJ2-2	TRBV12-3/TRBV12-4	NA
TGTGCCATCAGTGCTGGGCAGGAAGCTTTCTTT	CAISAGQEAFF	NA	TRBJ1-1	TRBV10-3	NA
TGTGCCAGCGGCGGGACAGGGTACACCGGGGAGCTGTTTTTT	CASGGTGYTGELFF	TRBD1	TRBJ2-2	TRBV7-6	few
TGCGCCAGCAGTCCAAGGGCTTTGAATTCACCCCTCCACTTT	CASSPRALNSPLHF	NA	TRBJ1-6	TRBV4-1	few
TGCGCCAGCAGCTTGAATGGAATCTGGGGCCCGCAGTATTTT	CASSLNGIWGPQYF	NA	TRBJ2-3	TRBV5-1	NA
TGTGCCAGCAGCTTAGCGGGTAAGAATCCAAACACTGAAGCTTTCTTT	CASSLAGKNPNTEAFF	NA	TRBJ1-1	TRBV7-6	NA
TGTGCCAGCAGCTTAGGGCGTCCCGGGCCCAACACCGGGGAGCTGTTTTTT	CASSLGRPGPNTGELFF	NA	TRBJ2-2	TRBV11-3	few
TGCAGTCGGTCGGGGCACAATGAGCAGTTCTTC	CSRSGHNEQFF	NA	TRBJ2-1	TRBV20-1	NA
TGCGCCAGCAAACCAGGGGCGGGGGCCGGGGAGCTGTTTTTT	CASKPGAGAGELFF	NA	TRBJ2-2	TRBV5-1	NA
TGTGCCAGCAGCTTACCACGCCGTCCAGGCGATGAGCAGTTCTTC	CASSLPRRPGDEQFF	NA	TRBJ2-1	TRBV7-2	few
TGTGCCAGCAGCACCGAGGGTGTGAACACTGAAGCTTTCTTT	CASSTEGVNTEAFF	NA	TRBJ1-1	TRBV7-2	NA
TGTGCCAGCGCGAGCCGGGCCGCCACCCAAGAGACCCAGTACTTC	CASASRAATQETQYF	NA	TRBJ2-5	TRBV7-9	NA
TGCGCCAGCAGCCCAGGAGTAAATTCACCCCTCCACTTT	CASSPGVNSPLHF	NA	TRBJ1-6	TRBV5-1	NA
TGTGCCAGCAGCGACGACAGCACAGATACGCAGTATTTT	CASSDDSTDTQYF	NA	TRBJ2-3	TRBV9	NA
TGTGCCATCAGAGGAAGATGGAGCACCGGGGAGCTGTTTTTT	CAIRGRWSTGELFF	NA	TRBJ2-2	TRBV10-3	NA
TGTGCCAGCAGCTTTACGGGTCAGCAAGAAGCTTTCTTT	CASSFTGQQEAFF	NA	TRBJ1-1	TRBV7-2	NA
TGTGCCAGCAGCCGGTCCGACCAAGAGACCCAGTACTTC	CASSRSDQETQYF	NA	TRBJ2-5	TRBV3-1	many
TGTGCCAGCAGCTTAGCGCGGGGGAGCTACACCTTC	CASSLARGSYTF	NA	TRBJ1-2	TRBV7-9	NA
TGCAGTGCTAGACTTAAATATGGCTACACCTTC	CSARLKYGYTF	NA	TRBJ1-2	TRBV20-1	few
TGCAGTGCTAGGAGGTCGAACACTGAAGCTTTCTTT	CSARRSNTEAFF	NA	TRBJ1-1	TRBV20-1	NA
TGTGCCAGCAGTTTGTCGGGACAAAACACCGGGGAGCTGTTTTTT	CASSLSGQNTGELFF	NA	TRBJ2-2	TRBV27	many
TGCGCCAGCAGCCAAGATCGGGTCCGGCCGGGGCTGTTTTTT	CASSQDRVRPGLFF	NA	TRBJ2-2	TRBV4-3	few
TGTGCCAGCAGTCCGGCCCCCGGCAGGAACACTGAAGCTTTCTTT	CASSPAPGRNTEAFF	NA	TRBJ1-1	TRBV12-3/TRBV12-4	few
TGTGCCAGTAGATACACCGGGACAGGGGGCTCTGGGGCCAACGTCCTGACTTTC	CASRYTGTGGSGANVLTF	TRBD1	TRBJ2-6	TRBV19	few
TGCAGCGTTGAAACCACCGGGGAGCTGTTTTTT	CSVETTGELFF	NA	TRBJ2-2	TRBV29-1	many
TGTGCCAGCAGCCAACTTGGCTTGTACCAAGAGACCCAGTACTTC	CASSQLGLYQETQYF	NA	TRBJ2-5	TRBV14	few
TGTGCCAGCAGCCGGGGTGGGACACTCTCTACCTACGAGCAGTACTTC	CASSRGGTLSTYEQYF	NA	TRBJ2-7	TRBV7-9	NA
TGTGCCAGCAACGTGGGATCTAACTATGGCTACACCTTC	CASNVGSNYGYTF	NA	TRBJ1-2	TRBV6-2/TRBV6-3	NA
TGTGCCAGCAGTTTCGACAGTGGCTATGGCTACACCTTC	CASSFDSGYGYTF	NA	TRBJ1-2	TRBV12-3/TRBV12-4	NA
TGTGCCAGCAGTGTAGGGATAGATACGCAGTATTTT	CASSVGIDTQYF	NA	TRBJ2-3	TRBV27	many
TGCAGTGCTGGGGGGAGGGTGAGGGACAATGAGCAGTTCTTC	CSAGGRVRDNEQFF	TRBD2	TRBJ2-1	TRBV20-1	NA
TGCGCCAGCAGCCAAGATTGGGGGGTCTGGGCCAGTACTGAAGCTTTCTTT	CASSQDWGVWASTEAFF	NA	TRBJ1-1	TRBV4-1	few
TGTGCCAGCAGTGTGGGGTTAGGAAACACCATATATTTT	CASSVGLGNTIYF	NA	TRBJ1-3	TRBV7-2	NA
TGTGCCACCAGCAGAGCGACAGATACGCAGTATTTT	CATSRATDTQYF	NA	TRBJ2-3	TRBV15	NA
TGTGCCAGCAGCCAAGATCGCAAAGAGACCCAGTACTTC	CASSQDRKETQYF	NA	TRBJ2-5	TRBV4-2	few
TGTGCCAGCAGTGGACAGGGGGACGCCTACGAGCAGTACTTC	CASSGQGDAYEQYF	TRBD1	TRBJ2-7	TRBV6-2/TRBV6-3	NA
TGTGCCAGCAGCTTCCGAGGGAACGGCACAGATACGCAGTATTTT	CASSFRGNGTDTQYF	NA	TRBJ2-3	TRBV7-4	NA
TGCAGTGCTGAACAGGGGGCAACAGATACGCAGTATTTT	CSAEQGATDTQYF	TRBD1	TRBJ2-3	TRBV20-1	NA
TGTGCCAGCAGCCTATCCTCACGGGGCACTGAAGCTTTCTTT	CASSLSSRGTEAFF	NA	TRBJ1-1	TRBV7-2	NA
TGCAGTGCTAGCAGGGTTTCGGGTCACTACGAGCAGTACTTC	CSASRVSGHYEQYF	NA	TRBJ2-7	TRBV20-1	NA
TGTGCCAGCAGCTTAAAGGGGGCGGGTTACGGGGAGCTGTTTTTT	CASSLKGAGYGELFF	TRBD1	TRBJ2-2	TRBV7-2	few
TGCGTCAGCAGCTTAGAGGGGAATGGCTACACCTTC	CVSSLEGNGYTF	NA	TRBJ1-2	TRBV5-1	once
TGCGCCAGCAGCCAAGATCCAGTAGAAAATGAAAAACTGTTTTTT	CASSQDPVENEKLFF	NA	TRBJ1-4	TRBV4-1	NA
TGTGCCAGCAGCCAAGATCACTCCGGTTCTGGGACCCAGTACTTC	CASSQDHSGSGTQYF	NA	TRBJ2-5	TRBV3-1	NA
TGTGCCAGCAGCCAAGCCCCTTTTTTATCACCCCTCCACTTT	CASSQAPFLSPLHF	NA	TRBJ1-6	TRBV3-1	NA